Listed here is a single T cell receptor (beta chain). The data were obtained in a study of immune evolution from preneoplasia to lung adenocarcinoma. Germline CDR1 reads DFQATT; CDR2 reads SNEGSKA (reference sequence). V was pared by 6 bases and J by 10 bases, with 13 bases between. This CDR3 comprises 11 residues. The protocol was immunoSEQ multiplex PCR, while the TCRdb copy is restricted to in-frame clones and leaves out a portion. The sample lists 4,500 to 6,500 clones; around 77% were seen once. Input material: FFPE minimally invasive lung adenocarcinoma tissue. The receptor was isolated from a person aged 60-80 years with lung adenocarcinoma. The gene calls are TRBV20-1 and TRBJ2-1, with D unresolved. The CDR3 DNA sequence: TGCAGTGCCCAGAGTGGAGCGGAGCAGTTCTTC. Its protein is CSAQSGAEQFF.